The 9 T cell receptor beta chains given below trace back to one sample, sequenced in a study of molecular identifiers for immune sequencing clone quantification. MiXCR, applied by TCRdb to the PCR reads, yields one record per CDR3 protein. There are about 320,000 distinct CDR3 sequences in the sample; roughly 23% occur only once, and approximately 0.8% lies in the top ten. The specimen was naive CD8+ T cells from blood, with Jurkat cell RNA spiked in. Described subset: FACS-sorted CD8+CD4-CCR7+CD45RA+ naive T cells. These receptors came from a human donor in good health. Some libraries in this study had Jurkat cell RNA spiked in.

A word on this clonotype: A much larger clone lies a single base off, so this may be a read error. The V call is TRBV28, the J call TRBJ1-4, with a tentative D call TRBD1 (5 bases). In germline, CDR1 is MDHEN, CDR2 SYDVKM. The CDR3 extends over 15 amino acids. In nucleotides, the CDR3 is TGTGCCAGCAGTAAGGAGGGACTCACTAGTGAAAAACTGTTTTTT. Translated, it gives CASSKEGLTSEKLFF.

With respect to this clonotype: This may be a read error: a much more frequent sequence differs by one nucleotide. This rearrangement joins TRBV6-5 to TRBJ1-1; D is ambiguous. This CDR3 is built from 14 residues. The germline V gene has CDR1 MNHEY and CDR2 SVGAGI. The CDR3 DNA sequence: TGTGCCAGCGGTTACGCAGAAGAGAACACTGAAGCTTTCTTT. This sequence encodes CASGYAEENTEAFF.

The table lists this clonotype with a few counts. The junction departs from germline at one end; a sequencing error may be responsible. This chain links TRBV6-2 or TRBV6-3 with TRBJ2-5; no clear D gene. From germline, CDR1 is MNHEY and CDR2 SVGEGT. The CDR3 totals 11 residues. CDR3 protein: CASSHDSFWNF. The CDR3, as DNA: TGTGCCAGCAGCCACGACTCCTTTTGGAACTTC.

This clonotype was detected many times. This chain joins TRBV7-9 and TRBJ1-2; the match to TRBD1 covers 8 bases. V lost 6 bases, J lost 6 bases, and 9 bases stayed unmatched. The CDR3 totals 14 residues. Germline CDR1 and CDR2: SEHNR and FQNEAQ (reference sequence). CDR3 nucleotide sequence: TGTGCCAGCAGTTCCGGACAGGGAGAGGATGGCTACACCTTC. Translated, it gives CASSSGQGEDGYTF.

This clonotype was seen many times. This chain links TRBV20-1 with TRBJ2-7; D is ambiguous. This CDR3 comprises 12 residues. With 5 bases removed from V and 2 bases from J, the gap between germline ends came to 10 bases. CDR1 DFQATT and CDR2 SNEGSKA come from the germline V gene (reference sequence). The CDR3 is CSAPRSTYEQYF. As DNA, the CDR3 is TGCAGTGCTCCCCGCAGTACCTACGAGCAGTACTTC.

This clonotype was observed at least ten times. This rearrangement joins TRBV6-5 to TRBJ2-6, with TRBD2 identical over 8 bases. From germline, CDR1 is MNHEY and CDR2 SVGAGI. The CDR3 has 17 amino acids. J lost 0 bases, V lost 7 bases, and 8 bases had no gene match. The CDR3 DNA follows: TGTGCCAGCACTATAGCGGGGCCCTTCTCTGGGGCCAACGTCCTGACTTTC. As protein: CASTIAGPFSGANVLTF.

This clonotype showed up many times. This sequence joins TRBV29-1 and TRBJ1-2; D not certain. The length of the CDR3 is 14 residues. Per the germline V gene, CDR1 is SQVTM and CDR2 is ANQGSEA. V lost 0 bases to trimming and J lost 1 base, with 9 bases between them. The CDR3 coding sequence is TGCAGCGTTGAAGATCTAAACAGTAACTATGGCTACACCTTC. Its translation is CSVEDLNSNYGYTF.

In its sample, this clonotype was seen many times. J is TRBJ2-1 and V is TRBV19; no clear D gene. CDR1 LNHDA and CDR2 SQIVND come from the germline V gene (reference sequence). Trimming removed 1 base at V and 8 bases at J, with 9 bases between. This CDR3 comprises 13 residues. The DNA for the CDR3 is TGTGCCAGTAGTATAGTTCTACACGATGAGCAGTTCTTC. This sequence encodes CASSIVLHDEQFF.

This clonotype was detected ten times or more. The CDR3 here is CACPSYGDNEKLFF. The CDR3 nucleotides read TGTGCCTGCCCGAGTTACGGAGATAATGAAAAACTGTTTTTT. The V gene is TRBV30, the J gene TRBJ1-4; D is ambiguous. This CDR3 has 14 amino acids. Looked up from germline, CDR1 is GTSNPN and CDR2 is SVGIG (reference sequence). Trimming shortened V by 6 bases and J by 4 bases, and 15 bases separated the two germline ends.